The entry below describes one T cell receptor beta chain. Its antigen is unidentified. Trimming removed 1 base from V and 2 bases from J, with 9 bases in between. Germline CDR1 and CDR2: LNHDA and SQIVND (reference sequence). This CDR3 region has 14 residues. This specimen belongs to a study of somatic mutations in cytotoxic T cells in rheumatoid arthritis. Notes on the study in general: A single CD8+ clone exceeded 20% of CD8+ cells in about an eighth of the 65 patients. Levels of CD8+ T-cell clonality in rheumatoid arthritis patients were statistically indistinguishable from those seen in age-matched healthy controls, with no significant difference.

Healthy controls were blood donors with median age 56 years (range roughly 21-75) and 50% to 65% female. After CD4+ and CD8+ cells were isolated by positive magnetic bead selection, their purity was checked by flow cytometry. Clones were read by immunoSEQ multiplex PCR, and TCRdb kept only the in-frame ones, dropping some. This table holds about 18,000 clones, 73% found once. The chain has TRBV19 and TRBJ2-7; tentative D call: TRBD2 (7 bases). The sequencing sample was made of CD8+ T cells sorted from blood. The TCR originated in a woman aged 60 to 75 in good health. The CDR3 sequence is CASSIGEGAYEQYF. The CDR3, as DNA: TGTGCCAGTAGTATAGGGGAGGGGGCCTACGAGCAGTACTTC. Complete variable domain (other parts from reference TRBV19 and TRBJ2-7): DGGITQSPKYLFRKEGQNVTLSCEQNLNHDAMYWYRQDPGQGLRLIYYSQIVNDFQKGDIAEGYSVSREKKESFPLTVTSAQKNPTAFYLCASSIGEGAYEQYFGPGTRLTVT.